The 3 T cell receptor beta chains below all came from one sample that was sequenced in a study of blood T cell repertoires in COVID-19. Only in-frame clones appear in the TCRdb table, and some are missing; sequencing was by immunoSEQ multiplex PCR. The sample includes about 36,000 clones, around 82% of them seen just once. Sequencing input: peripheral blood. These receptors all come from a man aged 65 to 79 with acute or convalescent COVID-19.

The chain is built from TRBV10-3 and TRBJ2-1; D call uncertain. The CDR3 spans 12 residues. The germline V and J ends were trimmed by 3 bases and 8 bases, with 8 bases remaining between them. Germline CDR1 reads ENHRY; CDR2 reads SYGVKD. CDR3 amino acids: CAISEDEYEQFF. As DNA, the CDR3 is TGTGCCATCAGTGAAGATGAGTATGAGCAGTTCTTC.

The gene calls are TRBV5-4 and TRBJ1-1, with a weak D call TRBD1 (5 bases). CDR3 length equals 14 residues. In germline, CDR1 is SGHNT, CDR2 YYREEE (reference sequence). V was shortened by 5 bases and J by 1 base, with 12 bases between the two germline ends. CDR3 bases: TGTGCCAGCAGTAAAGGGGTGGCGAACACTGAAGCTTTCTTT. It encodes CASSKGVANTEAFF.

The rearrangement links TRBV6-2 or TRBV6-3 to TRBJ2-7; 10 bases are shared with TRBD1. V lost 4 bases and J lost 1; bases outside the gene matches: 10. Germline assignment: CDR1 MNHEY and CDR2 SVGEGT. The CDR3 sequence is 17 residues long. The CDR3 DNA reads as TGTGCCAGCAGTTTCCTCCGGGACAGGGGTTTATCCTACGAGCAGTACTTC. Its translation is CASSFLRDRGLSYEQYF.